The clone carrying this TCR beta chain appeared a few times. Antigen specificity is unknown. These data are taken from a study of cytomegalovirus exposure and HLA in healthy donors. Trimming shortened V by 3 bases and J by 5 bases, and 7 bases separated the two germline ends. The CDR3 covers 12 residues. Germline V lookup: CDR1 SGHRS, CDR2 YFSETQ. The PCR ran on 60 Vbeta and 13 Jbeta primers. Generated by immunoSEQ multiplex PCR, the TCRdb table keeps only in-frame clones and is missing some. The sample has some 150,000 clones; roughly four fifths are singletons. Findings and caveats of the study: Some TCR beta chains (roughly 150 of them) were listed as cytomegalovirus-associated. Productive rates of about 90% or about 30% were seen for most TCR beta V segments in an earlier analysis. There were some public TCRs occurring in many donors, but most TCR sequences were rare.

Sequencing input: PBMCs. This chain uses TRBV5-1 with TRBJ2-3, with D maybe TRBD1 (5 bases). The source is a woman aged 45 to 65 in good health and CMV-seronegative. The CDR3 nucleotides are TGCGCCAGCAGCTCAGGGAAAGATACGCAGTATTTT. It encodes CASSSGKDTQYF.